The source of this T cell receptor (beta chain) is a study of lymphopenia after photon versus proton radiotherapy. With 0 bases removed from V and 8 bases from J, the gap between germline ends came to 23 bases. The CDR3 has 17 amino acids. The data were produced by immunoSEQ multiplex PCR, yet TCRdb's version contains in-frame clones alone and is incomplete. The repertoire includes about 160,000 clones, 70% to 90% of them detected once, and approximately 4.7% sits in the top ten. This chain links TRBV23-1 with TRBJ2-7, with a possible D match to TRBD2 (5 bases). TRBV23-1 is recorded as an ORF, its role being uncertain. Sample: peripheral blood, taken from a patient treated with photon-based radiotherapy. The TCR originated in a man aged 45-60 years with gastric cancer. This CDR3 reads CASSQSIEPDKDSKQYF. The DNA for the CDR3 is TGCGCCAGCAGTCAATCGATTGAGCCAGACAAGGACTCAAAGCAGTACTTC.